This T cell receptor (beta chain) comes out of a study of T cells in Graves' hyperthyroidism and ophthalmopathy. It was RNA transcripts that yielded the amplified TCR beta CDR3 regions. HTBI primers were used for first-round RT-PCR of the TCR CDR3. TCRdb re-called the multiplex PCR reads with MiXCR, one entry per CDR3 protein. Of about 180,000 distinct CDR3 sequences in the sample, around 15% were seen once. Newly diagnosed hyperthyroidism, duration under 2 months, in patients aged 18 to 65. Trimming pared 5 bases from V and 4 bases from J, leaving 20 bases between. The CDR3 is made up of 16 amino acids. This clonotype has a count of ten or more.

The rearrangement joins TRBV12-3 or TRBV12-4 to TRBJ1-1; no firm D call. The TCR comes from a woman between 45 and 60 years old with Graves' hyperthyroidism. The specimen was blood. The CDR3 nucleotides are TGTGCCAGCAGTGGCATCGGCCAACGATACGTCACTGAAGCTTTCTTT. Amino acid sequence: CASSGIGQRYVTEAFF.